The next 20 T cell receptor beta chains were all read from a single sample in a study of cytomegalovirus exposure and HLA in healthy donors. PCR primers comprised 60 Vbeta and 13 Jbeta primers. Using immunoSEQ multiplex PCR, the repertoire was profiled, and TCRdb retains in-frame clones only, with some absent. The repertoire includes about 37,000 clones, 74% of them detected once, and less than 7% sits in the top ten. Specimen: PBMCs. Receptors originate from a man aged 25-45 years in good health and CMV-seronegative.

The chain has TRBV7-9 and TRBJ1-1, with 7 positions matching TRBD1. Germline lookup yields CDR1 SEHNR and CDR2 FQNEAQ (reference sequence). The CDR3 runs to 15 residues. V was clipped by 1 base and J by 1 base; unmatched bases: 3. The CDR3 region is CASSLGTGQNTEAFF. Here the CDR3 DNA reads TGTGCCAGCAGCTTAGGGACAGGCCAGAACACTGAAGCTTTCTTT.

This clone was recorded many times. This chain's CDR3 is CASSLRREGFNSYEQYF. The CDR3 DNA sequence: TGTGCCAGCAGCTTAAGGCGGGAGGGATTTAACTCCTACGAGCAGTACTTC. The chain is built from TRBV7-8 and TRBJ2-7; 9 bases fit TRBD2. Germline V lookup: CDR1 SGHVS, CDR2 FQNEAQ. Trimming at V came to 2 bases and at J to 0 bases, leaving 8 bases not matched to a gene. The CDR3 extends over 17 amino acids.

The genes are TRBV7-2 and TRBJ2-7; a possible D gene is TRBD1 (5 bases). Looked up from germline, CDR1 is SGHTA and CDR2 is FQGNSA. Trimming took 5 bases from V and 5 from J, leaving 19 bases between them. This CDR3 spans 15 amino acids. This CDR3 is CASSPLGPASNEQYF. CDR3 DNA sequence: TGTGCCAGCAGCCCCCTGGGGCCGGCATCCAACGAGCAGTACTTC.

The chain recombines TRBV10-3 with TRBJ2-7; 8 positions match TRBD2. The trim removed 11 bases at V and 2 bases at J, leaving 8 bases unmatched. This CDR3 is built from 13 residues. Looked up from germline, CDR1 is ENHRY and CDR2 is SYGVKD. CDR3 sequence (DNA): TGTGCCGTACGGGAGGGAGGCGCCTACGAGCAGTACTTC. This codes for CAVREGGAYEQYF.

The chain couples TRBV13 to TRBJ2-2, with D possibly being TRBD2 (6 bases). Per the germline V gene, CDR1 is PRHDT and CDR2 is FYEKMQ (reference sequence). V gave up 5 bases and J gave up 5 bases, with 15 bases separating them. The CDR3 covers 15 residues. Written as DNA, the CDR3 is TGTGCCAGCAGCCCCGGGACTCTCGTTACCGGGGAGCTGTTTTTT. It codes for CASSPGTLVTGELFF.

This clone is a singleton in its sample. CDR3 DNA: TGTGCCACCAGCAGTGCAATAGCGGGGTCCACCTACGAGCAGTACTTC. This codes for CATSSAIAGSTYEQYF. V usage is TRBV15 and J usage is TRBJ2-7; 8 positions agree with TRBD2. This CDR3 spans 16 amino acids. CDR1 LNHNV and CDR2 YYDKDF come from the germline V gene (reference sequence). The V segment lost 3 bases and the J segment 2 bases; nucleotides outside the gene matches: 9.

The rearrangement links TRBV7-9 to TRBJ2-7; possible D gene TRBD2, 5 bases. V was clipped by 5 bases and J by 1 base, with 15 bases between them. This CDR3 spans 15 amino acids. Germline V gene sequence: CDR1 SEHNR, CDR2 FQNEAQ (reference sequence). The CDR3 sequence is CASSLLGSVSYEQYF. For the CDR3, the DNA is TGTGCCAGCAGCCTTCTGGGGAGTGTATCCTACGAGCAGTACTTC. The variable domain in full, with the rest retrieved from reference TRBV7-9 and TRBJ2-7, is DTGVSQNPRHKITKRGQNVTFRCDPISEHNRLYWYRQTLGQGPEFLTYFQNEAQLEKSRLLSDRFSAERPKGSFSTLEIQRTEQGDSAMYLCASSLLGSVSYEQYFGPGTRLTVT.

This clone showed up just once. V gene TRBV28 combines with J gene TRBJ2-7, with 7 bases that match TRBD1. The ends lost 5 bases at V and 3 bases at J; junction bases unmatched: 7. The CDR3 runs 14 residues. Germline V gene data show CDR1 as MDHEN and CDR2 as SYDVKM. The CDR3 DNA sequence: TGTGCCAGCAGTCACGCGACAGGGCTCTACGAGCAGTACTTC. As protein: CASSHATGLYEQYF.

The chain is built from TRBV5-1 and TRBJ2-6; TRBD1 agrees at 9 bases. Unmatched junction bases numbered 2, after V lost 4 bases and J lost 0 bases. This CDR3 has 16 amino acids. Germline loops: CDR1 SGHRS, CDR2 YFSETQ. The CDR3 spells CASSGTGISGANVLTF. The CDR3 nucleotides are TGCGCCAGCAGCGGGACAGGGATCTCTGGGGCCAACGTCCTGACTTTC. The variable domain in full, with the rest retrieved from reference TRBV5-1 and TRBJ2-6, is KAGVTQTPRYLIKTRGQQVTLSCSPISGHRSVSWYQQTPGQGLQFLFEYFSETQRNKGNFPGRFSGRQFSNSRSEMNVSTLELGDSALYLCASSGTGISGANVLTFGAGSRLTVL.

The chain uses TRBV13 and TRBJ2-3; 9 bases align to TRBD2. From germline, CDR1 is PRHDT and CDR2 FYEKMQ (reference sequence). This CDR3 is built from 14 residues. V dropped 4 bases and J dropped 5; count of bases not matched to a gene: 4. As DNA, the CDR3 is TGTGCCAGCAGCTACCTTAGCGGGAGAGATACGCAGTATTTT. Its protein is CASSYLSGRDTQYF. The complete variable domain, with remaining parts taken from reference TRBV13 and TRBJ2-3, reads AAGVIQSPRHLIKEKRETATLKCYPIPRHDTVYWYQQGPGQDPQFLISFYEKMQSDKGSIPDRFSAQQFSDYHSELNMSSLELGDSALYFCASSYLSGRDTQYFGPGTRLTVL.

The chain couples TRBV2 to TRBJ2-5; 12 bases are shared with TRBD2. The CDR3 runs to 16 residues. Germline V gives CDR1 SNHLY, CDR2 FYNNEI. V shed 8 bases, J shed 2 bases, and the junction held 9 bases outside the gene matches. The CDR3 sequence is CASLFRTSGIQETQYF. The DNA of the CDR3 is TGTGCCAGCTTGTTCCGGACTAGCGGGATACAAGAGACCCAGTACTTC.

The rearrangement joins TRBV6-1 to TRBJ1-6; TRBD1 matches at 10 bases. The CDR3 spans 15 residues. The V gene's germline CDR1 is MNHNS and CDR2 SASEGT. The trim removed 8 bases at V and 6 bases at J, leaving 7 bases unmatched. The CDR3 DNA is TGTGCCAGCTCCTCCCGGGACAGGGGTAATTCACCCCTCCACTTT. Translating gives CASSSRDRGNSPLHF.

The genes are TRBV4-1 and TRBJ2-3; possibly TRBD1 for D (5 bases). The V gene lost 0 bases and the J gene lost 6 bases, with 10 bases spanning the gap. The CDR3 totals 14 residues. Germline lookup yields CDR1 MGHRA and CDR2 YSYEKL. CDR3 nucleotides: TGCGCCAGCAGCCAAGACAGGGTGTCGGATACGCAGTATTTT. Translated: CASSQDRVSDTQYF.

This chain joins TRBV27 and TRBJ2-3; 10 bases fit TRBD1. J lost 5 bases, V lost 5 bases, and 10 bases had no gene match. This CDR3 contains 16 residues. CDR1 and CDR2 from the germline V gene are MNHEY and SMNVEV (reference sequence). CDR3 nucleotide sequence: TGTGCCAGCAGTACCCAGGGACAGGGGTTTTTAGATACGCAGTATTTT. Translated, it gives CASSTQGQGFLDTQYF.

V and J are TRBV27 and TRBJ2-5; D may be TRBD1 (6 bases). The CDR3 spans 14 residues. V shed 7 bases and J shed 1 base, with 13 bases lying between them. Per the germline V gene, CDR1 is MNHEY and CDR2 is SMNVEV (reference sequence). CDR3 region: CASMREGGQETQYF. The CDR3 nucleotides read TGTGCCAGCATGAGGGAAGGGGGCCAAGAGACCCAGTACTTC.

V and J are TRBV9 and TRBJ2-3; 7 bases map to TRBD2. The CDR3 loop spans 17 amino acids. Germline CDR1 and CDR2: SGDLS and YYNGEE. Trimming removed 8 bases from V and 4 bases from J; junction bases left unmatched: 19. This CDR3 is CASATGGGRLGADTQYF. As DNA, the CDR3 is TGTGCCAGTGCTACGGGCGGGGGAAGACTAGGGGCAGATACGCAGTATTTT.

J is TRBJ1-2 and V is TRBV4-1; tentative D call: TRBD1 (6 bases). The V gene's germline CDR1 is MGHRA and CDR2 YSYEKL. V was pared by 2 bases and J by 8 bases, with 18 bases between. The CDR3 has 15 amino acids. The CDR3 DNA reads TGCGCCAGCAGCCAAATGGGGGGGGCCCGGAACGGCTACACCTTC. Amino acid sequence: CASSQMGGARNGYTF.

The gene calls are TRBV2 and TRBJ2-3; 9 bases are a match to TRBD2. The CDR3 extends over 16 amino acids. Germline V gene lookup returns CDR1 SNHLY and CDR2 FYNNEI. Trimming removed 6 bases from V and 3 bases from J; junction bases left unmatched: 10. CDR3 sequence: CASSASGTVRTDTQYF. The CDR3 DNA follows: TGTGCCAGCAGCGCTAGCGGGACGGTTAGAACAGATACGCAGTATTTT.

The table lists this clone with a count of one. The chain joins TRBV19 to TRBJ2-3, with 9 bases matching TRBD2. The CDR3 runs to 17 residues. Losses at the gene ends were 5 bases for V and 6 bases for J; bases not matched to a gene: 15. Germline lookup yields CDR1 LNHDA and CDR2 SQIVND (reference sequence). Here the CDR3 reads CASSSYDGLAGQDTQYF. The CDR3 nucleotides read TGTGCCAGTAGTTCCTACGACGGGCTAGCGGGGCAGGATACGCAGTATTTT.

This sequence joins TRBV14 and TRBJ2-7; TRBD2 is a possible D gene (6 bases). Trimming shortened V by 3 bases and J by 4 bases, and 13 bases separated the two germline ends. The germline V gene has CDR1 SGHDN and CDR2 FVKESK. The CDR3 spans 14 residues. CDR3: CASSHVGTSYEQYF. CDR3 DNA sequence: TGTGCCAGCAGCCATGTAGGGACTTCATACGAGCAGTACTTC.